These T cell receptor beta chains were read from a single sample in a study of vaccination effects on CD4 cells after COVID-19. The assay was immunoSEQ multiplex PCR, and TCRdb's table has in-frame clones only and misses some. There are 35,000 to 50,000 clones in the sample; 65% to 80% occur only once, and approximately 2.8% lies in the top ten. These receptors have no known antigen. Sample: CD4+ T cells from PBMCs cultured with HCoV-NL63 spike peptides, taken before COVID-19 vaccination. The origin of the receptors is a human donor who received a COVID-19 vaccine. The CDR3 runs from the conserved cysteine through the conserved F or W. D genes are given only for firm matches. Where a row states a size, it is once, few, many or the class of an expanded clone; other rows omit it.

D gene,J gene,clone size,V gene,CDR3 protein,CDR3 DNA
-,TRBJ1-5,-,TRBV7-2,CASTPSASFQPQHF,TGTGCCAGCACCCCTTCAGCTTCATTTCAGCCCCAGCATTTT
TRBD2,TRBJ2-5,-,TRBV5-1,CASSLGPLAGSETQYF,TGCGCCAGCAGCTTGGGTCCCTTAGCGGGCTCAGAGACCCAGTACTTC
-,TRBJ1-4,few,TRBV29-1,CSVGSGDEKLFF,TGCAGCGTTGGTTCAGGGGATGAAAAACTGTTTTTT
-,TRBJ1-3,few,TRBV3-1/TRBV3-2,CASSQNNRANTIYF,TGTGCCAGCAGCCAAAATAACAGGGCCAACACCATATATTTT
TRBD2,TRBJ2-2,-,TRBV5-1,CASSLSGGVTGELFF,TGCGCCAGCAGCTTGAGCGGGGGGGTCACCGGGGAGCTGTTTTTT
-,TRBJ2-5,-,TRBV7-7,CASSPGTSGETQYF,TGTGCCAGCAGCCCCGGGACTTCTGGGGAGACCCAGTACTTC
-,TRBJ2-5,-,TRBV11-2,CASSPRVGEWSREETQYF,TGTGCCAGCAGCCCCCGTGTGGGGGAATGGTCGAGGGAAGAGACCCAGTACTTC
TRBD2,TRBJ2-5,-,TRBV7-2,CASSPRGAQYF,TGTGCCAGCAGCCCCCGGGGGGCCCAGTACTTC
-,TRBJ2-5,-,TRBV5-1,CASSLEGGARGETQYF,TGCGCCAGCAGCTTGGAAGGGGGGGCCCGGGGTGAGACCCAGTACTTC
TRBD1,TRBJ2-5,-,TRBV9,CASSVGTGPQETQYF,TGTGCCAGCAGCGTAGGGACAGGGCCCCAAGAGACCCAGTACTTC
-,TRBJ1-3,-,TRBV7-2,CASSLSENTIYF,TGTGCCAGCAGCTTATCCGAAAACACCATATATTTT
TRBD1,TRBJ1-6,-,TRBV9,CASSVGQGPLHF,TGTGCCAGCAGCGTAGGACAGGGGCCCCTCCACTTT
-,TRBJ2-1,-,TRBV10-1,CASSEDRLTYNEQFF,TGCGCCAGCAGTGAGGACAGATTAACCTACAATGAGCAGTTCTTC
-,TRBJ1-2,-,TRBV4-2,CASSQESTASNYGYTF,TGTGCCAGCAGCCAAGAGTCGACCGCCTCTAACTATGGCTACACCTTC
TRBD2,TRBJ2-1,few,TRBV4-2,CASSLRLAGDNEQFF,TGTGCCAGCAGCTTACGACTAGCGGGGGATAATGAGCAGTTCTTC
TRBD1,TRBJ2-3,-,TRBV6-5,CASSRDRGPDTQYF,TGTGCCAGCAGCCGGGACAGGGGCCCAGATACGCAGTATTTT
-,TRBJ2-1,once,TRBV7-8,CASSLFGTAEQFF,TGTGCCAGCAGCTTATTCGGTACAGCGGAGCAGTTCTTC
TRBD2,TRBJ2-1,-,TRBV25-1,CASSEASGGDSRTQFF,TGTGCCAGCAGTGAGGCTAGCGGGGGGGACTCCCGAACTCAGTTCTTC
-,TRBJ1-6,-,TRBV9,CASSRTIGGENSPLHF,TGTGCCAGCAGCCGAACCATAGGCGGTGAAAATTCACCCCTCCACTTT
TRBD1,TRBJ1-5,-,TRBV19,CASSHLDRGAGQPQHF,TGTGCCAGTAGCCACCTCGACAGGGGGGCTGGGCAGCCCCAGCATTTT
-,TRBJ2-3,-,TRBV27,CASSRLSFTDTQYF,TGTGCCAGCAGTCGACTAAGCTTCACAGATACGCAGTATTTT
TRBD1,TRBJ2-5,-,TRBV19,CASKPPGGIETQYF,TGTGCCAGTAAGCCCCCAGGGGGCATTGAGACCCAGTACTTC
TRBD1,TRBJ2-3,-,TRBV12-5,CASGLARTGKHTDTQYF,TGTGCTAGTGGTTTGGCCCGGACAGGGAAGCACACAGATACGCAGTATTTT
TRBD1,TRBJ1-5,-,TRBV2,CASTRQGGSNQPQHF,TGTGCCAGCACAAGACAGGGTGGAAGCAATCAGCCCCAGCATTTT
-,TRBJ2-3,-,TRBV4-1,CASSQLNTQYF,TGCGCCAGCAGCCAGCTAAATACGCAGTATTTT
-,TRBJ2-5,-,TRBV10-3,CAIRDHGDETQYF,TGTGCCATCAGGGACCACGGCGACGAGACCCAGTACTTC
-,TRBJ1-2,few,TRBV6-6,CASVTGSNYGYTF,TGTGCCAGTGTGACTGGGTCTAACTATGGCTACACCTTC
TRBD1,TRBJ2-6,-,TRBV6-6,CASRRQGASSGANVLTF,TGTGCCAGCAGGCGACAGGGTGCCAGCTCTGGGGCCAACGTCCTGACTTTC
-,TRBJ1-1,-,TRBV4-1,CASSQTIQWNTEAFF,TGCGCCAGCAGCCAAACCATCCAGTGGAACACTGAAGCTTTCTTT
-,TRBJ2-3,-,TRBV20-1,CSASFRSSTDTQYF,TGCAGTGCTAGTTTCAGATCTAGCACAGATACGCAGTATTTT
-,TRBJ2-2,-,TRBV9,CASSRNPAGNTGELFF,TGTGCCAGCAGCAGAAATCCTGCGGGGAACACCGGGGAGCTGTTTTTT
-,TRBJ1-2,few,TRBV25-1,CASSSGRLDGYTF,TGTGCCAGCAGCTCGGGACGGCTAGATGGCTACACCTTC
-,TRBJ1-1,-,TRBV7-3,CASSYGGGNTEAFF,TGTGCCAGCAGCTACGGGGGGGGAAACACTGAAGCTTTCTTT
-,TRBJ1-2,once,TRBV9,CASSVGQGNYGYTF,TGTGCCAGCAGCGTAGGTCAGGGAAACTATGGCTACACCTTC
-,TRBJ2-5,once,TRBV5-6,CASSSNNDLPKKTQYF,TGTGCCAGCAGCTCCAACAACGACCTACCCAAGAAGACCCAGTACTTC
TRBD2,TRBJ2-3,-,TRBV7-9,CASTVFLAGGDTQYF,TGTGCCAGCACCGTTTTTCTAGCGGGGGGGGATACGCAGTATTTT
-,TRBJ1-2,-,TRBV7-2,CASSSDVGGYGYTF,TGTGCCAGCAGCTCAGACGTTGGGGGCTATGGCTACACCTTC
TRBD1,TRBJ1-4,-,TRBV15,CATSRGGTGREKLFF,TGTGCCACCAGCAGAGGAGGGACAGGGCGGGAAAAACTGTTTTTT
TRBD1,TRBJ1-1,-,TRBV19,CASSQQGGNTEAFF,TGTGCCAGTAGTCAACAGGGGGGGAACACTGAAGCTTTCTTT
TRBD1,TRBJ2-2,-,TRBV2,CASSEVGQETGELFF,TGTGCCAGCAGTGAAGTCGGACAGGAAACCGGGGAGCTGTTTTTT
-,TRBJ1-1,few,TRBV6-1,CASSLDSRTEAFF,TGTGCCAGCAGCCTGGACAGCAGAACTGAAGCTTTCTTT
TRBD1,TRBJ1-2,-,TRBV4-2,CASSQQQGAEGYGYTF,TGTGCCAGCAGCCAACAACAGGGGGCGGAAGGCTATGGCTACACCTTC
TRBD1,TRBJ1-2,-,TRBV5-1,CASSLLDRSYGYTF,TGCGCCAGCAGCTTGTTGGACAGGTCCTATGGCTACACCTTC
-,TRBJ2-5,-,TRBV3-1/TRBV3-2,CASSPPGQETQYF,TGTGCCAGCAGCCCCCCAGGTCAAGAGACCCAGTACTTC
-,TRBJ2-2,-,TRBV9,CASSVVSGTGELFF,TGTGCCAGCAGCGTAGTATCCGGTACCGGGGAGCTGTTTTTT
-,TRBJ2-3,-,TRBV29-1,CSVVWDADTQYF,TGCAGCGTTGTGTGGGACGCGGATACGCAGTATTTT
-,TRBJ2-2,-,TRBV11-2,CASSLVGLNTGELFF,TGTGCCAGCAGCTTAGTCGGACTAAACACCGGGGAGCTGTTTTTT
-,TRBJ1-5,-,TRBV28,CASSTGSKYQPQHF,TGTGCCAGCAGCACAGGGTCAAAATATCAGCCCCAGCATTTT
-,TRBJ2-2,few,TRBV28,CASTANTGELFF,TGTGCCAGCACGGCAAACACCGGGGAGCTGTTTTTT